This T cell receptor (beta chain) was sequenced during a study of blood T cell repertoires in COVID-19. The repertoire was sequenced with immunoSEQ multiplex PCR; TCRdb's copy has only in-frame clones and lacks some. In the table there are 350,000 or so clones, more than 70% of which are singletons. V was clipped by 0 bases and J by 2 bases, with 8 bases between them. Germline V CDR1 and CDR2: LNHNV, YYDKDF (reference sequence). The CDR3 contains 15 residues. Participants had their cohort set by participant-reported clinical history. The J gene is TRBJ1-3, the V gene TRBV15, with D uncertain. This TCR derives from a woman in her 30s who had been exposed to COVID-19. Sequencing was done on a sample of PBMCs or T cells enriched from blood (not recorded which). In DNA form, the CDR3 reads TGTGCCACCAGCAGAGATCTCCAGACTGGAAACACCATATATTTT. As protein: CATSRDLQTGNTIYF.